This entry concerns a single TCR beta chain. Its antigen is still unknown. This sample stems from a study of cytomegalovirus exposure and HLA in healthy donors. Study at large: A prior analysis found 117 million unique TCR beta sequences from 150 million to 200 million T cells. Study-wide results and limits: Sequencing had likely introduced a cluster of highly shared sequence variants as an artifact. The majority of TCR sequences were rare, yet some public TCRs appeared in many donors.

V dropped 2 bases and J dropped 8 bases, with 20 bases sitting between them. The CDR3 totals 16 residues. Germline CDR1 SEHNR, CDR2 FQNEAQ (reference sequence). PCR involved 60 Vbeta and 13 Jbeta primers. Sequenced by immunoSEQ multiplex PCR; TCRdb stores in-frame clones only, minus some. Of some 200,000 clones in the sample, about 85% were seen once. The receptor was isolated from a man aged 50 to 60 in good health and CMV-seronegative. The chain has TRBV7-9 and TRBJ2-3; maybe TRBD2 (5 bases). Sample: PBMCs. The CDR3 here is CASSLSGLLDQGTQYF. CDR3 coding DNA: TGTGCCAGCAGCTTAAGTGGGTTACTAGACCAAGGTACGCAGTATTTT.